These 11 T cell receptor beta chains were all obtained from the same sample, sequenced in a study of control samples from healthy donors and cancer patients. The repertoire was sequenced with immunoSEQ multiplex PCR; TCRdb's copy has only in-frame clones and lacks some. This sample carries over 100,000 clones, 75% to 95% of them seen once, and the ten largest clones take around 2.3%. Sequenced: blood. The receptors were sampled from a man aged 40-55 years in good health.

The rearrangement joins TRBV5-6 to TRBJ1-1; no reliable D call. Germline CDR1 SGHDT, CDR2 YYEEEE. There are 11 residues in the CDR3. Trimming stripped 6 bases from V and 4 bases from J, with 7 bases between. CDR3 DNA: TGTGCCAGCACCACGGGCACTGAAGCTTTCTTT. It yields the protein CASTTGTEAFF.

This clone was counted a few times. At one end the junction does not follow the germline gene, possibly because of a read error. The rearrangement links TRBV7-7 to TRBJ1-1, with D unclear. CDR3 size: 13 residues. Germline V gene sequence: CDR1 SSHAT, CDR2 FNYEAQ (reference sequence). DNA for the CDR3: TGTGCTAGCAGCATGGTGCACGGCACTGAAGCTTTCTTT. Protein sequence: CASSMVHGTEAFF. The full variable domain, completed using reference TRBV7-7 and TRBJ1-1, is GAGVSQSPRYKVTKRGQDVTLRCDPISSHATLYWYQQALGQGPEFLTYFNYEAQPDKSGLPSDRFSAERPEGSISTLTIQRTEQRDSAMYRCASSMVHGTEAFFGQGTRLTVV.

The chain employs TRBV29-1 and TRBJ2-5; D is uncertain. The CDR3 consists of 12 residues. The V end was cut by 4 bases, the J end by 3 bases, with 9 bases between. Germline V gene sequence: CDR1 SQVTM, CDR2 ANQGSEA. The CDR3 here is CSVVSFKETQYF. DNA of the CDR3: TGCAGCGTTGTAAGTTTCAAAGAGACCCAGTACTTC.

This sequence joins TRBV29-1 and TRBJ1-2, with D tentatively TRBD1 (5 bases). This CDR3 has 15 residues. Germline CDR1 reads SQVTM; CDR2 reads ANQGSEA. Trimming took 5 bases from V and 4 from J, leaving 20 bases between them. The DNA of the CDR3 is TGCAGCGTTCCTACGACCGGCCAGGGAAGCTATGGCTACACCTTC. Amino acid sequence: CSVPTTGQGSYGYTF.

The chain has TRBV19 and TRBJ2-5; 10 bases match TRBD1. Per the germline V gene, CDR1 is LNHDA and CDR2 is SQIVND (reference sequence). This CDR3 contains 16 residues. The ends lost 1 base at V and 5 bases at J; junction bases unmatched: 7. The CDR3 DNA is TGTGCCAGTAGTATAGTGACAGGGGGCGGGTCGGAGACCCAGTACTTC. Its translation is CASSIVTGGGSETQYF.

The chain combines TRBV15 with TRBJ1-3; D is possibly TRBD1 (6 bases). The CDR3 has 16 residues. Germline CDR1 reads LNHNV; CDR2 reads YYDKDF (reference sequence). V shed 4 bases and J shed 0 bases, with 13 bases lying between them. The CDR3 reads CATSKPRDTSGNTIYF. DNA of the CDR3: TGTGCCACCAGCAAACCCCGGGACACCTCTGGAAACACCATATATTTT.

The chain couples TRBV19 to TRBJ2-5; D may correspond to TRBD1 or TRBD2 (5 bases each). The CDR3 loop spans 13 amino acids. Trimming shortened V by 3 bases and J by 2 bases, and 7 bases separated the two germline ends. In germline, CDR1 is LNHDA, CDR2 SQIVND (reference sequence). CDR3: CASSMWGQETQYF. DNA for the CDR3: TGTGCCAGTAGTATGTGGGGGCAAGAGACCCAGTACTTC.

The V call is TRBV6-4, the J call TRBJ2-5; possibly TRBD1 or TRBD2 for D (5 bases each). Trimming stripped 4 bases from V and 1 base from J, with 10 bases between. The CDR3 is made up of 14 amino acids. The germline V gene encodes CDR1 MRHNA and CDR2 SNTAGT. The CDR3 region has the DNA TGTGCCAGCAGTGTGTGGGGACCCCAAGAGACCCAGTACTTC. Translation: CASSVWGPQETQYF.

The V and J genes are TRBV5-4 and TRBJ2-1; perhaps TRBD1 as D (6 bases). The CDR3 is 15 residues long. Looked up from germline, CDR1 is SGHNT and CDR2 is YYREEE (reference sequence). Trimming removed 4 bases from V and 0 bases from J, with 11 bases in between. Here the CDR3 DNA reads TGTGCCAGCAGCCCGGGACACGGCTCCTACAATGAGCAGTTCTTC. Encoded protein: CASSPGHGSYNEQFF.

The V and J genes are TRBV6-6 and TRBJ2-3; 8 bases line up with TRBD1. Germline loops: CDR1 MNHNY, CDR2 SVGAGI (reference sequence). J lost 6 bases, V lost 6 bases, and 5 bases had no gene match. The CDR3 runs to 13 residues. This CDR3 reads CASSRRGPDTQYF. In DNA, the CDR3 is TGTGCCAGCAGCCGCAGGGGGCCGGATACGCAGTATTTT.

This clone was detected once. V is TRBV5-1 and J is TRBJ2-2; TRBD2 aligns across 7 bases. The CDR3 totals 14 residues. Germline CDR1 SGHRS, CDR2 YFSETQ. V lost 1 base and J lost 6; bases outside the gene matches: 3. CDR3 amino acids: CASSLQAGAGELFF. The CDR3, as DNA: TGCGCCAGCAGCTTGCAGGCGGGGGCCGGGGAGCTGTTTTTT.